These 19 T cell receptor beta chains were all obtained from the same sample, sequenced in a study of lymphopenia after photon versus proton radiotherapy. The protocol was immunoSEQ multiplex PCR, while the TCRdb copy is restricted to in-frame clones and leaves out a portion. The table includes 29,000 or so clones, around nine tenths detected once. Sequenced material: peripheral blood, taken from a patient treated with proton-based radiotherapy. These receptors were obtained from a woman between 55 and 75 years old with cholangiocarcinoma. Some clones in this sample may be carry-over from other donors' samples.

Note on this clone: Compared with germline, one end of the junction differs, possibly owing to a read error. The genes are TRBV2 and TRBJ1-2, with a possible D match to TRBD1 (6 bases). The CDR3 is made up of 12 amino acids. Germline V gene lookup returns CDR1 SNHLY and CDR2 FYNNEI. CDR3 sequence (DNA): TGTGCCAGCAGTAGCACCGAGGCCGACAGGAGCTTC. This sequence encodes CASSSTEADRSF.

This clone was observed a single time. This chain joins TRBV11-2 and TRBJ1-6, with unresolved D. Between the trimmed V and J ends, which lost 2 bases and 10 bases, there was a span of 9 bases. CDR1 is SGHAT and CDR2 is FQNNGV in the germline V gene. The CDR3 length is 13 residues. DNA for the CDR3: TGTGCCAGCAGCTTATTGAGGGAATCACCCCTCCACTTT. Amino acids: CASSLLRESPLHF.

The chain carries TRBV7-9 and TRBJ2-5; the D gene could be TRBD1 or TRBD2 (5 bases each). The V end was cut by 5 bases, the J end by 2 bases, with 18 bases between. This CDR3 region has 16 residues. The germline V gene has CDR1 SEHNR and CDR2 FQNEAQ (reference sequence). The CDR3 DNA reads as TGTGCCAGCAGCAGATTTGTGGGGGTTATACAAGAGACCCAGTACTTC. Translated: CASSRFVGVIQETQYF.

This rearrangement joins TRBV5-8 to TRBJ2-4; D is unresolved. This CDR3 spans 17 amino acids. Germline V CDR1 and CDR2: SGHTS, YDEGEE. With 3 bases removed from V and 5 bases from J, the gap between germline ends came to 21 bases. DNA of the CDR3: TGTGCCAGCAGCTCCGGGCCCGATTCATCGTGGGAAAACATTCAGTACTTC. It is translated as CASSSGPDSSWENIQYF.

The chain couples TRBV4-1 to TRBJ2-3; TRBD2 might be the D (5 bases). Germline V gene sequence: CDR1 MGHRA, CDR2 YSYEKL. Trimming took off 7 bases at V and 2 bases at J, with 16 bases between the two ends. CDR3 size: 15 residues. Here the CDR3 reads CASTWTVPPTDTQYF. CDR3 coding DNA: TGCGCCAGCACCTGGACTGTCCCACCCACAGATACGCAGTATTTT.

This chain uses TRBV19 with TRBJ2-1; the D gene is possibly TRBD2 (5 bases). Trimming removed 3 bases from V and 8 bases from J, with 17 bases in between. The CDR3 runs to 15 residues. The germline V gene has CDR1 LNHDA and CDR2 SQIVND (reference sequence). The CDR3 reads CASSIEVSLGDEQFF. DNA for the CDR3: TGTGCCAGTAGTATTGAGGTTTCCCTGGGAGATGAGCAGTTCTTC.

This chain links TRBV6-5 with TRBJ2-5; D is perhaps TRBD1 (6 bases). Germline CDR1 reads MNHEY; CDR2 reads SVGAGI. The CDR3 has 14 amino acids. V was trimmed by 6 bases and J by 4 bases, leaving 15 bases between them. This chain's CDR3 is CASRRVEGGETQYF. The DNA of the CDR3 is TGTGCCAGCAGGCGGGTCGAAGGGGGAGAGACCCAGTACTTC.

The rearrangement uses TRBV5-1 and TRBJ1-2, with D unclear. V was pared by 4 bases and J by 6 bases, with 13 bases between. The CDR3 has 13 amino acids. Germline loops: CDR1 SGHRS, CDR2 YFSETQ. The CDR3 nucleotides are TGCGCCAGCAGCACCCCGGAGGGAAATGGCTACACCTTC. Its translation is CASSTPEGNGYTF.

The chain uses TRBV5-6 and TRBJ1-3; maybe TRBD1 (6 bases). V lost 4 bases and J lost 4, with 12 bases in between. The CDR3 is 14 amino acids. Germline CDR1 is SGHDT and CDR2 is YYEEEE. The CDR3 DNA reads as TGTGCCAGCAGCCTGCGGGGGACAGGAAACACCATATATTTT. The encoded protein is CASSLRGTGNTIYF.

The V call is TRBV5-5, the J call TRBJ1-2, with no clear D. Germline CDR1 and CDR2: SGHKS and YYEKEE (reference sequence). This CDR3 region has 13 residues. Trimming took off 5 bases at V and 2 bases at J, with 10 bases between the two ends. CDR3 coding DNA: TGTGCCAGCAGTCTTACACCCAACTATGGCTACACCTTC. Translated, it gives CASSLTPNYGYTF. Full variable domain (missing parts from reference TRBV5-5 and TRBJ1-2): DAGVTQSPTHLIKTRGQQVTLRCSPISGHKSVSWYQQVLGQGPQFIFQYYEKEERGRGNFPDRFSARQFPNYSSELNVNALLLGDSALYLCASSLTPNYGYTFGSGTRLTVV.

The V call is TRBV5-1, the J call TRBJ2-7; TRBD1 is a possible D gene (6 bases). Trimming removed 4 bases from V and 3 bases from J, with 11 bases in between. CDR3 length equals 13 residues. The germline CDR1 and CDR2 sequences are SGHRS and YFSETQ. CDR3 residues: CASSPGTLYEQYF. CDR3 bases: TGCGCCAGCAGCCCCGGGACACTCTACGAGCAGTACTTC.

This chain's CDR3 is CASSYSNLTGELFF. CDR3 bases: TGTGCCAGCAGTTACTCGAATTTGACCGGGGAGCTGTTTTTT. The V call is TRBV6-7, the J call TRBJ2-2; D is uncertain. TRBV6-7 is an ORF for which the function is uncertain. CDR3 length: 14 amino acids. The germline V and J ends were trimmed by 0 bases and 5 bases, with 7 bases remaining between them.

The rearrangement joins TRBV5-1 to TRBJ1-4; 7 nucleotides agree with TRBD1. Trimming at V came to 3 bases and at J to 7 bases, leaving 3 bases not matched to a gene. The CDR3 loop spans 13 amino acids. Germline CDR1 SGHRS, CDR2 YFSETQ. CDR3 bases: TGCGCCAGCAGCTCAGGGGGAGGTGAAAAACTGTTTTTT. Residues: CASSSGGGEKLFF.

The chain links TRBV2 to TRBJ1-3; D remains ambiguous. Germline V gene lookup returns CDR1 SNHLY and CDR2 FYNNEI. The CDR3 spans 14 residues. V was pared by 8 bases and J by 0 bases, with 11 bases between. As DNA, the CDR3 is TGTGCCAGCTCCGGGCACTCCTCTGGAAACACCATATATTTT. It translates to CASSGHSSGNTIYF.

To note about this clone: One end of the junction varies from germline; a read error may be responsible. This rearrangement joins TRBV4-1 to TRBJ1-4; TRBD1 is a possible D gene (5 bases). CDR3 length equals 16 residues. Germline loops: CDR1 MGHRA, CDR2 YSYEKL. The CDR3 DNA follows: TGCGCCAGCAGCCCACAAGGGACTGCAACTAATGAAAAACCGTTTTTT. Its protein is CASSPQGTATNEKPFF.

The chain carries TRBV6-6 and TRBJ1-1; possible D gene TRBD1, 6 bases. Germline-derived CDR1 and CDR2 are MNHNY and SVGAGI (reference sequence). The CDR3 runs 14 residues. Trimming cost V 7 bases and J 11 bases, with 23 bases left between them. As DNA, the CDR3 is TGTGCCAGCACTCCCGGGGGGGCAGGGGATCGGGCTTTCTTT. It specifies CASTPGGAGDRAFF.

A word on this clone: A junction end diverges from the germline sequence, so it may reflect a read error. The V and J genes are TRBV2 and TRBJ2-7; D uncertain. Per germline, CDR1 SNHLY and CDR2 FYNNEI. CDR3 length: 10 residues. The CDR3 is CATRLGEQHF. The CDR3, as DNA: TGTGCCACCCGACTCGGCGAGCAGCACTTC.

The genes are TRBV2 and TRBJ2-4; D unclear. Deletions cut 10 bases from V and 13 bases from J, with 14 bases between. The CDR3 is made up of 10 amino acids. Germline V lookup: CDR1 SNHLY, CDR2 FYNNEI. The CDR3 DNA follows: TGTGCCATCCGACTCGGTGAGCAGTACTTC. Translated: CAIRLGEQYF.

This chain joins TRBV6-5 and TRBJ1-2, with 7 bases fitting TRBD1. With 5 bases clipped from V and 7 bases from J, the junction kept 7 bases outside the gene matches. The CDR3 contains 13 residues. The germline CDR1 and CDR2 sequences are MNHEY and SVGAGI. Here the CDR3 DNA reads TGTGCCAGCAGTCAACAGGGGACCCTTGGCTACACCTTC. As protein: CASSQQGTLGYTF.